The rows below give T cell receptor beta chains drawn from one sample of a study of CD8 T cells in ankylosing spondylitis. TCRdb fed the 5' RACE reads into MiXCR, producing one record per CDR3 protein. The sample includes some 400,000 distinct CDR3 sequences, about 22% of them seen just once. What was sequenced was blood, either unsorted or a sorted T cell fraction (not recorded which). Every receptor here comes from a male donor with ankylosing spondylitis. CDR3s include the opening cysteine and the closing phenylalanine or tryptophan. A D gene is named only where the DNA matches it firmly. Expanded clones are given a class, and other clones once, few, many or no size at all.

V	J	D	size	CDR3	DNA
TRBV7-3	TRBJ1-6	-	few	CASSLLGREGSPLHF	TGTGCCAGCAGCTTATTGGGCAGGGAGGGATCACCCCTCCACTTT
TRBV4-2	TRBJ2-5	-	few	CASTTRYGAEQETQYF	TGTGCCAGCACCACACGATATGGAGCCGAACAAGAGACCCAGTACTTC
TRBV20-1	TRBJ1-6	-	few	CSARQPGVSPLHF	TGCAGTGCTAGGCAGCCAGGAGTTTCACCCCTCCACTTT
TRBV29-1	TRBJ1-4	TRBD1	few	CSVEGLRDSNEKLFF	TGCAGCGTTGAAGGCCTCCGGGACAGTAATGAAAAACTGTTTTTT
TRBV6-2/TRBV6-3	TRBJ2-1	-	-	CASSYSNGGEQFF	TGTGCCAGCAGTTACTCGAACGGGGGTGAGCAGTTCTTC
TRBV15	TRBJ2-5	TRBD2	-	CATSRGGGLETQYF	TGTGCCACCAGCAGGGGGGGGGGATTGGAGACCCAGTACTTC
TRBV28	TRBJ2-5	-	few	CASRSEGQSVWTQYF	TGTGCCAGCAGGTCCGAAGGGCAGTCCGTGTGGACCCAGTACTTC
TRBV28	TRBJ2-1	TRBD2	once	CASLAGLLSYNEQFF	TGTGCCAGCCTAGCGGGGTTACTTTCCTACAATGAGCAGTTCTTC
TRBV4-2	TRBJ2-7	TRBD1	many	CASSQPGQGFYEQYF	TGTGCCAGCAGCCAACCGGGACAGGGTTTTTACGAGCAGTACTTC
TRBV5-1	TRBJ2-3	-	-	CASSLEPGAADTQYF	TGCGCCAGCAGCTTGGAACCAGGGGCGGCAGATACGCAGTATTTT
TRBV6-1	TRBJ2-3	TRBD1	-	CASKVGTATDTQYF	TGTGCCAGCAAAGTGGGGACAGCCACAGATACGCAGTATTTT
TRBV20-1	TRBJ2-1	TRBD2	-	CSAVGLASSYNEQFF	TGCAGTGCTGTGGGACTAGCGTCAAGCTACAATGAGCAGTTCTTC
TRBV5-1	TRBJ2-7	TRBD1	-	CASSFKRDRDTYEQYF	TGCGCCAGCAGCTTCAAACGGGACAGGGATACCTACGAGCAGTACTTC
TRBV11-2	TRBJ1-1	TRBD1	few	CASSSTGRAEAFF	TGTGCCAGCAGCTCGACAGGGCGGGCTGAAGCTTTCTTT
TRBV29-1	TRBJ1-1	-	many	CSTNTDGLDTEAFF	TGCTCTACAAACACGGACGGACTAGACACTGAAGCTTTCTTT
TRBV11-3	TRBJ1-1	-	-	CASSLDRWPGAGTEAFF	TGTGCCAGCAGCTTAGATCGCTGGCCGGGGGCGGGGACTGAAGCTTTCTTT
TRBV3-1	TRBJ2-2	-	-	CASSQVHQGGFGELFF	TGTGCCAGCAGCCAAGTTCATCAGGGTGGGTTCGGGGAGCTGTTTTTT
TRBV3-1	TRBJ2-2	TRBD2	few	CASSRKPRRTSGNTGELFF	TGTGCCAGCAGCCGAAAACCGAGGCGGACTAGCGGGAACACCGGGGAGCTGTTTTTT
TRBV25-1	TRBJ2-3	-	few	CASSERLGFDTQYF	TGTGCCAGCAGTGAAAGGCTTGGATTCGATACGCAGTATTTT